A single sample is the source of the 11 T cell receptor beta chains below, sequenced in a study of beta chain features in type 1 diabetes. All of the isolated RNA was reverse transcribed, so expressed TCRB transcripts were sequenced. Assay: immunoSEQ multiplex PCR; the TCRdb copy retains only in-frame clones and omits some. Of 810,000 or so clones in the sample, 15% to 20% were seen once. Sequencing was performed on naive CD4+ T cells from blood. All receptors come from a woman under 30 in good health.

The sample holds a few counts of this clone. The CDR3 region has the DNA TGTGCCAGCAGTGAACCGAAGGACAGGGGTTATGAGCAGTTCTTC. This encodes CASSEPKDRGYEQFF. The V and J genes are TRBV25-1 and TRBJ2-1; 9 positions agree with TRBD1. V shed 2 bases, J shed 8 bases, and the junction held 7 bases outside the gene matches. The CDR3 consists of 15 residues. Germline V CDR1 and CDR2: MGHDK, SYGVNS.

In this sample, this clone turned up a few times. The CDR3, as DNA: TGTGCCAGCAGAACGGACAGCTCCTACGAGCAGTACTTC. This translates into CASRTDSSYEQYF. The chain combines TRBV2 with TRBJ2-7, with a tentative D call TRBD1 (6 bases). CDR1 and CDR2 from the germline V gene are SNHLY and FYNNEI. This CDR3 has 13 amino acids. Trimming took 6 bases from V and 0 from J, leaving 9 bases between them.

This clone has more than one count but fewer than ten. The chain recombines TRBV7-9 with TRBJ2-1; weak D call: TRBD1 (6 bases). The V end lost 1 base, the J end lost 10 bases, and 8 bases lay between the germline ends. CDR1 is SEHNR and CDR2 is FQNEAQ in the germline V gene (reference sequence). This CDR3 is built from 12 residues. The CDR3 DNA reads as TGTGCCAGCAGCTTAGAGGGGGAAGAGCAGTTCTTC. Its translation is CASSLEGEEQFF. Full variable domain (remainder filled in from reference TRBV7-9 and TRBJ2-1): DTGVSQNPRHKITKRGQNVTFRCDPISEHNRLYWYRQTLGQGPEFLTYFQNEAQLEKSRLLSDRFSAERPKGSFSTLEIQRTEQGDSAMYLCASSLEGEEQFFGPGTRLTVL.

The chain uses TRBV9 and TRBJ2-5, with 8 bases aligning to TRBD1. Germline V gene data show CDR1 as SGDLS and CDR2 as YYNGEE. The CDR3 extends over 15 amino acids. V shed 3 bases and J 5 bases; nucleotides not matched to a gene: 9. Here the CDR3 reads CASSARDRLLETQYF. CDR3 sequence (DNA): TGTGCCAGCAGCGCCCGGGACAGGCTTTTGGAGACCCAGTACTTC.

The rearrangement uses TRBV20-1 and TRBJ1-2; D gene uncertain. The CDR3 length is 10 residues. The V gene lost 3 bases and the J gene lost 8 bases, with 7 bases spanning the gap. Germline assignment: CDR1 DFQATT and CDR2 SNEGSKA (reference sequence). For the CDR3, the DNA is TGCAGTGCTAGCACTGGGGGCTACACCTTC. Translation: CSASTGGYTF.

The rearrangement links TRBV5-6 to TRBJ2-2; tentatively, D is TRBD2 (6 bases). Between the trimmed V and J ends, which lost 3 bases and 5 bases, there was a span of 17 bases. The CDR3 totals 16 residues. Germline CDR1 and CDR2: SGHDT and YYEEEE. The CDR3 DNA is TGTGCCAGCAGCTCGGTAGGGCAGGGAGGAACCGGGGAGCTGTTTTTT. Protein product: CASSSVGQGGTGELFF.

The chain uses TRBV7-9 and TRBJ1-1, with unresolved D. Looked up from germline, CDR1 is SEHNR and CDR2 is FQNEAQ (reference sequence). The CDR3 runs to 11 residues. Trimming stripped 5 bases from V and 6 bases from J, with 7 bases between. In DNA, the CDR3 is TGTGCCAGCAGCCCCTTCGCTGAAGCTTTCTTT. Protein product: CASSPFAEAFF.

V usage is TRBV5-1 and J usage is TRBJ2-7, with 7 bases lining up with TRBD1. CDR1 and CDR2 from the germline V gene are SGHRS and YFSETQ. This CDR3 has 15 residues. Trimming removed 4 bases from V and 3 bases from J; junction bases left unmatched: 10. The CDR3 sequence: CASSQTSGQIYEQYF. The CDR3 DNA is TGCGCCAGCAGCCAAACATCGGGACAGATCTACGAGCAGTACTTC.

This chain links TRBV18 with TRBJ2-2, with D hard to call. The length of the CDR3 is 16 residues. Trimming removed 0 bases from V and 2 bases from J, with 10 bases in between. Germline CDR1 and CDR2: KGHSH and LQKENI. CDR3 DNA sequence: TGTGCCAGCTCACCACCGGGTTTCCCTAACACCGGGGAGCTGTTTTTT. Its translation is CASSPPGFPNTGELFF. Full variable domain (missing parts from reference TRBV18 and TRBJ2-2): NAGVMQNPRHLVRRRGQEARLRCSPMKGHSHVYWYRQLPEEGLKFMVYLQKENIIDESGMPKERFSAEFPKEGPSILRIQQVVRGDSAAYFCASSPPGFPNTGELFFGEGSRLTVL.

This clone showed up just a few times. The chain joins TRBV18 to TRBJ2-1; 9 bases are shared with TRBD2. CDR3 length equals 13 residues. The germline V gene encodes CDR1 KGHSH and CDR2 LQKENI. V gave up 3 bases and J gave up 9 bases; unmatched junction bases: 3. The CDR3 region is CASSPGGRAEQFF. The CDR3 coding sequence is TGTGCCAGCTCACCTGGCGGGAGGGCTGAGCAGTTCTTC.

In its sample, this clone was seen a few times. The rearrangement uses TRBV19 and TRBJ2-6; a possible D gene is TRBD1 (5 bases). This CDR3 region has 16 residues. Trimming cost V 3 bases and J 1 base, with 10 bases left between them. Germline V gene lookup returns CDR1 LNHDA and CDR2 SQIVND (reference sequence). The CDR3 spells CASSIPRTSGANVLTF. The CDR3 DNA reads TGTGCCAGTAGTATCCCCAGGACATCTGGGGCCAACGTCCTGACTTTC.